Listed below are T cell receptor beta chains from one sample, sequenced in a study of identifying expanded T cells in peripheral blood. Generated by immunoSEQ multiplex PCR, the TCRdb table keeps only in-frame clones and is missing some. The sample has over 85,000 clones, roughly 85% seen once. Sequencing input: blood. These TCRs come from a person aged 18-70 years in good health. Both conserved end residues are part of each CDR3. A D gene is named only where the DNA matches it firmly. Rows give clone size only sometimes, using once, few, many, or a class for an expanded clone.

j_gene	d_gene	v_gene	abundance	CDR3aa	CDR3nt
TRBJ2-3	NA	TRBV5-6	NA	CASSLWVLRGTDTQYF	TGTGCCAGCAGCTTGTGGGTCCTTAGGGGCACAGATACGCAGTATTTT
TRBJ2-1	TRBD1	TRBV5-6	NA	CASSFLQGAMVNEQFF	TGTGCCAGCAGCTTTCTACAGGGGGCAATGGTAAATGAGCAGTTCTTC
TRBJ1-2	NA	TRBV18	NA	CASSPPAGNNYGYTF	TGTGCCAGCTCACCACCGGCAGGGAACAACTATGGCTACACCTTC
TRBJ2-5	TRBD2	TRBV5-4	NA	CASGGVRETQYF	TGTGCCAGCGGGGGGGTTCGTGAGACCCAGTACTTC
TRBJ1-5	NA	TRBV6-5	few	CASRGAGGNQPQHF	TGTGCCAGCCGGGGGGCGGGGGGTAATCAGCCCCAGCATTTT
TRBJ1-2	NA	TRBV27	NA	CASRPIGVGYGYTF	TGTGCCAGCCGTCCCATCGGGGTGGGCTATGGCTACACCTTC
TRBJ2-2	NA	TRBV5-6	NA	CASSFGRMNTGELFF	TGTGCCAGCAGCTTCGGGCGGATGAACACCGGGGAGCTGTTTTTT
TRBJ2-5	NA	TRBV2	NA	CASLLAQETQYF	TGTGCCAGCTTATTAGCCCAAGAGACCCAGTACTTC
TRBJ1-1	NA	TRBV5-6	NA	CASSFTGNTEAFF	TGTGCCAGCAGCTTTACAGGGAACACTGAAGCTTTCTTT
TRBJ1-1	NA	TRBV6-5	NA	CASSYSPQRTNTEAFF	TGTGCCAGCAGTTACTCCCCCCAGAGGACGAACACTGAAGCTTTCTTT
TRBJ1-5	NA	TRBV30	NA	CAWSPPGSGNQPQHF	TGTGCCTGGAGCCCCCCGGGGTCGGGCAATCAGCCCCAGCATTTT
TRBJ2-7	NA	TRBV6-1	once	CASSEGGLNYEQYF	TGTGCCAGCAGTGAAGGTGGACTGAACTACGAGCAGTACTTC
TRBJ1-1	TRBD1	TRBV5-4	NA	CASSLANRGMNTEAFF	TGTGCCAGCAGCTTGGCAAACAGGGGAATGAACACTGAAGCTTTCTTT
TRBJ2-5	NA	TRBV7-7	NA	CASSFAGQETQYF	TGTGCCAGCAGCTTCGCCGGCCAAGAGACCCAGTACTTC
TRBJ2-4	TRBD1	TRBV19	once	CASSPGQGMNIQYF	TGTGCCAGTAGTCCGGGACAGGGAATGAACATTCAGTACTTC
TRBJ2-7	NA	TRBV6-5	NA	CASNPGLLVGYEQYF	TGTGCCAGCAACCCGGGACTTCTGGTGGGCTACGAGCAGTACTTC
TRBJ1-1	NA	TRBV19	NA	CASYWRSAFF	TGTGCCAGTTATTGGAGGTCGGCTTTCTTT
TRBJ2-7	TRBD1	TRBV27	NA	CASSLHGTGSYEQYF	TGTGCCAGCAGTTTGCACGGGACAGGTTCCTACGAGCAGTACTTC
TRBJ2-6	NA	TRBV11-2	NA	CASSLGGDGANVLTF	TGTGCCAGCAGCTTAGGGGGGGATGGGGCCAACGTCCTGACTTTC
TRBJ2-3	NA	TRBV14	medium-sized	CASSELDTSSTDTQYF	TGTGCCAGCAGCGAATTGGACACTTCTAGCACAGATACGCAGTATTTT
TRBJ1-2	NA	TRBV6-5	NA	CATSDRNYGYTF	TGTGCCACATCCGACAGGAACTATGGCTACACCTTC
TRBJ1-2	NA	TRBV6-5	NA	CASSHPFGNYGYTF	TGTGCCAGCAGTCACCCCTTCGGGAACTATGGCTACACCTTC
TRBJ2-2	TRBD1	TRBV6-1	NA	CASNEYRGSGELFF	TGTGCCAGCAACGAATACAGGGGTTCCGGGGAGCTGTTTTTT
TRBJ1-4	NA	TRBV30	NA	CAGKPKAPGEKLFF	TGTGCCGGAAAACCGAAAGCCCCAGGGGAAAAACTGTTTTTT
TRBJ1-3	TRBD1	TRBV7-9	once	CASSLAGDAGQNRGNTIYF	TGTGCCAGCAGCTTAGCGGGGGATGCGGGACAGAATAGAGGAAACACCATATATTTT
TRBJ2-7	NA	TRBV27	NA	CASSLGGGYYEQYF	TGTGCCAGCAGTCTAGGGGGGGGGTACTACGAGCAGTACTTC
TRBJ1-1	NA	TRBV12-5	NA	CASGPGHRNTEAFF	TGTGCTAGTGGTCCGGGACATCGGAACACTGAAGCTTTCTTT
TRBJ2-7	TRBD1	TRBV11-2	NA	CASRPGGAGSYEQYF	TGTGCCAGCAGACCAGGGGGCGCAGGATCCTACGAGCAGTACTTC
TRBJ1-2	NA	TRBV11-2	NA	CASSLDRQFYTF	TGTGCCAGCAGCTTAGATCGCCAGTTCTACACCTTC
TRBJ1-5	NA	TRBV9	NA	CASSGTMGQPQHF	TGTGCCAGCAGTGGGACAATGGGGCAGCCCCAGCATTTT
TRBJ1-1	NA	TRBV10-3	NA	CAISESEGAFF	TGTGCCATCAGTGAGTCCGAGGGGGCTTTCTTT
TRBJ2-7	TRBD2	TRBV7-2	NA	CASSLHGGSYEQYF	TGTGCCAGCAGCTTACACGGGGGGTCCTACGAGCAGTACTTC
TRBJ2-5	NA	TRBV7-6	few	CASSWGRQETQYF	TGTGCCAGCAGCTGGGGACGGCAAGAGACCCAGTACTTC
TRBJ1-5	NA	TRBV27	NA	CATGTKIGQPQHF	TGTGCCACCGGGACTAAAATTGGGCAGCCCCAGCATTTT
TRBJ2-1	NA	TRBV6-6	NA	CASSYPEPLYNEQFF	TGTGCCAGCAGTTACCCCGAGCCGCTGTACAATGAGCAGTTCTTC
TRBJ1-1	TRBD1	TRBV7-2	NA	CASSSQGTVYNTEAFF	TGTGCCAGCAGCTCACAGGGGACAGTTTATAACACTGAAGCTTTCTTT
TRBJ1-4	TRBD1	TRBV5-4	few	CASSQNRGLDEKLFF	TGTGCCAGCAGCCAAAACAGGGGGCTGGATGAAAAACTGTTTTTT
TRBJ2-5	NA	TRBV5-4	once	CASSLRQGLETQYF	TGTGCCAGCAGCTTGCGGCAGGGTTTGGAGACCCAGTACTTC
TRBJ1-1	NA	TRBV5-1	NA	CASSLGRDSGTEAFF	TGCGCCAGCAGCTTGGGGCGGGACTCGGGCACTGAAGCTTTCTTT
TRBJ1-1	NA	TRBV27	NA	CASSLGGSEAFF	TGTGCCAGCAGTTTAGGAGGTTCTGAAGCTTTCTTT
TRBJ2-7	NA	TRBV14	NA	CASSLTYEQYF	TGTGCCAGCAGCCTAACTTACGAGCAGTACTTC
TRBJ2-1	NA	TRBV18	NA	CASSPPDRKGYNEQFF	TGTGCCAGCTCACCACCGGACAGAAAGGGCTACAATGAGCAGTTCTTC
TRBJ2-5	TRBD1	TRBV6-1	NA	CASSEAGGQGWETQYF	TGTGCCAGCAGTGAAGCGGGAGGACAGGGATGGGAGACCCAGTACTTC
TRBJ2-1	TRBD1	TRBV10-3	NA	CAISGGQANEQFF	TGTGCCATCAGCGGCGGACAGGCCAATGAGCAGTTCTTC
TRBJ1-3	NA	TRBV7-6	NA	CASSIQGKAGNTIYF	TGTGCCAGCAGTATACAGGGTAAAGCTGGAAACACCATATATTTT
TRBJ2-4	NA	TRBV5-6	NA	CASSRLGILAKNIQYF	TGTGCCAGCAGCCGGTTGGGGATCCTAGCCAAAAACATTCAGTACTTC
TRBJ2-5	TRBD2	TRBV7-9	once	CASSSGVQETQYF	TGTGCCAGTTCTAGCGGGGTGCAAGAGACCCAGTACTTC
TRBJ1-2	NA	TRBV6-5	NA	CASRNQVLFYGYTF	TGTGCCAGCAGAAACCAAGTCCTATTCTATGGCTACACCTTC
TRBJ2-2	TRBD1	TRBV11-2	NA	CASGQGGYSGELFF	TGTGCCAGTGGACAGGGGGGATATTCCGGGGAGCTGTTTTTT
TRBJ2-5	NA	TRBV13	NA	CASSYLETQYF	TGTGCCAGCAGTTATTTGGAGACCCAGTACTTC
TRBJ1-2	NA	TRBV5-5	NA	CASSVDISYGYTF	TGTGCCAGCAGCGTCGACATCTCCTATGGCTACACCTTC
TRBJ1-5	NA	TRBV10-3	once	CASGSGDNNQPQHF	TGTGCCAGTGGCTCAGGGGACAACAATCAGCCCCAGCATTTT
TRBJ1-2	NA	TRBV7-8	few	CASSPRGGTSGYTF	TGTGCCAGCAGCCCCCGGGGGGGGACAAGCGGCTACACCTTC